This T cell receptor (beta chain) comes out of a study of blood T cell repertoires in COVID-19. Study background: Sample material is recorded as cDNA or gDNA derived from T cells, B-cell-depleted T cells, or PBMCs.

Method: immunoSEQ multiplex PCR; TCRdb's copy keeps in-frame clones and lacks some. The sample has tens of thousands of clones, 80% to 90% seen once. V was pared by 3 bases and J by 4 bases, with 15 bases of the junction left unmatched. The CDR3 spans 18 residues. Germline CDR1 is SGDLS and CDR2 is YYNGEE. Sequenced input: peripheral blood. This sequence was found in a human donor with active COVID-19. The donor label of this sample is uncertain. The gene calls are TRBV9 and TRBJ2-3, with 9 bases fitting TRBD2. CDR3 loop: CASSAARFSGSYADTQYF. DNA for the CDR3: TGTGCCAGCAGCGCTGCCCGGTTTAGCGGGAGTTACGCAGATACGCAGTATTTT. The whole variable domain, filled in from reference TRBV9 and TRBJ2-3, reads DSGVTQTPKHLITATGQRVTLRCSPRSGDLSVYWYQQSLDQGLQFLIQYYNGEERAKGNILERFSAQQFPDLHSELNLSSLELGDSALYFCASSAARFSGSYADTQYFGPGTRLTVL.